The 21 T cell receptor beta chains below come from one sample, sequenced in a study of blood T cell repertoires in COVID-19. Method: immunoSEQ multiplex PCR; TCRdb's copy keeps in-frame clones and lacks some. This table has under 200,000 clones, around 86% appearing once. Input material: peripheral blood. The receptors shown here come from a man between 70 and 80 years old with acute or convalescent COVID-19.

The chain has TRBV10-2 and TRBJ1-2; no clear D. This CDR3 region has 16 residues. Germline V lookup: CDR1 WSHSY, CDR2 SAAADI. Trimming took 4 bases from V and 4 from J, leaving 19 bases between them. This chain's CDR3 is CASSGLGPTLIYGYTF. The CDR3 region has the DNA TGCGCCAGCAGTGGTCTTGGGCCCACACTTATCTATGGCTACACCTTC.

This chain joins TRBV5-1 and TRBJ2-2, with a possible D match to TRBD2 (6 bases). V gave up 2 bases and J gave up 3 bases, with 14 bases separating them. Germline V CDR1 and CDR2: SGHRS, YFSETQ. The CDR3 sequence is 16 residues long. The CDR3: CASSLNSGTYTGELFF. CDR3 in DNA: TGCGCCAGCAGCTTAAATTCCGGGACTTACACCGGGGAGCTGTTTTTT.

CDR3 coding DNA: TGTGCCAGCAGCTTTCAGCGTATCTCTGGAAACACCATATATTTT. It encodes CASSFQRISGNTIYF. The chain employs TRBV5-8 and TRBJ1-3; no clear D gene. V lost 2 bases, J lost 0 bases, and 9 bases lay in between. This CDR3 has 15 amino acids. Germline lookup yields CDR1 SGHTS and CDR2 YDEGEE.

V usage is TRBV12-3 or TRBV12-4 and J usage is TRBJ2-7, with D unclear. This CDR3 is 9 amino acids long. V lost 6 bases to trimming and J lost 9 bases, with 6 bases between them. CDR3 coding DNA: TGTGCCAGCAGACCTAGGCAGTACTTC. Amino acids: CASRPRQYF.

The CDR3 nucleotides read TGTGCCAGCAGCTTAGATTCACTCAGGGGCCCGCATTTT. It specifies CASSLDSLRGPHF. V and J are TRBV11-2 and TRBJ1-5, with D possibly matching TRBD1 (6 bases). The germline V gene has CDR1 SGHAT and CDR2 FQNNGV. Trimming removed 0 bases at V and 15 bases at J, with 15 bases between. This CDR3 has 13 amino acids.

The chain combines TRBV27 with TRBJ1-2, with a possible D match to TRBD1 (5 bases). There are 15 residues in the CDR3. Trimming pared 3 bases from V and 3 bases from J, leaving 14 bases between. In germline, CDR1 is MNHEY, CDR2 SMNVEV (reference sequence). DNA of the CDR3: TGTGCCAGCAGTTTCTCCACAGGAACCTACTATGGCTACACCTTC. It codes for CASSFSTGTYYGYTF.

The chain uses TRBV6-1 and TRBJ2-3; 9 bases map to TRBD1. Trimming removed 1 base from V and 6 bases from J; junction bases left unmatched: 8. The CDR3 is 16 residues long. Germline CDR1 reads MNHNS; CDR2 reads SASEGT. The CDR3 DNA reads as TGTGCCAGCAGTGAAGTAGGGGGACAGGGAGGGGATACGCAGTATTTT. It is translated as CASSEVGGQGGDTQYF.

The chain carries TRBV29-1 and TRBJ1-1; D may be TRBD1 (6 bases). The germline V gene has CDR1 SQVTM and CDR2 ANQGSEA. The CDR3 totals 14 residues. The V end lost 4 bases, the J end lost 2 bases, and 14 bases lay between the germline ends. The CDR3 is CSVVVQGINTEAFF. The CDR3 bases are TGCAGCGTTGTAGTCCAGGGGATTAACACTGAAGCTTTCTTT. The variable domain in full, with the rest retrieved from reference TRBV29-1 and TRBJ1-1, is SAVISQKPSRDICQRGTSLTIQCQVDSQVTMMFWYRQQPGQSLTLIATANQGSEATYESGFVIDKFPISRPNLTFSTLTVSNMSPEDSSIYLCSVVVQGINTEAFFGQGTRLTVV.

This rearrangement joins TRBV7-6 to TRBJ1-6, with 9 bases identical to TRBD1. Germline V gene data show CDR1 as SGHVS and CDR2 as FNYEAQ. The CDR3 is 15 residues long. J was trimmed by 7 bases and V by 5 bases; bases with no gene match: 6. CDR3 sequence reads: CASSAWTGANSPLHF. The CDR3 DNA sequence: TGTGCCAGCAGCGCCTGGACAGGGGCCAATTCACCCCTCCACTTT.

V usage is TRBV19 and J usage is TRBJ1-2, with 12 bases that match TRBD1. The CDR3 extends over 16 amino acids. Germline assignment: CDR1 LNHDA and CDR2 SQIVND (reference sequence). V was clipped by 4 bases and J by 4 bases; unmatched bases: 7. CDR3 DNA: TGTGCCAGTAGTACGACCGGGACAGGGGGCTTCTATGGCTACACCTTC. Translated: CASSTTGTGGFYGYTF.

The V gene is TRBV28, the J gene TRBJ1-6; TRBD1 might be the D (5 bases). The germline V and J ends were trimmed by 8 bases and 4 bases, with 15 bases remaining between them. The CDR3 length is 15 residues. CDR1 and CDR2 (germline): MDHEN, SYDVKM. CDR3 DNA: TGTGCCAGCGACTCGACGGGGGATTATAATTCACCCCTCCACTTT. This sequence encodes CASDSTGDYNSPLHF.

This clone came up a few times. This sequence joins TRBV19 and TRBJ2-2; 7 positions match TRBD1. This CDR3 comprises 16 residues. J was trimmed by 2 bases and V by 4 bases; bases with no gene match: 7. CDR1 is LNHDA, CDR2 SQIVND, per germline (reference sequence). CDR3 nucleotide sequence: TGTGCCAGTAGTAATTTTCGACAGGGAAACACCGGGGAGCTGTTTTTT. Encoded protein: CASSNFRQGNTGELFF. Full variable domain (missing parts from reference TRBV19 and TRBJ2-2): DGGITQSPKYLFRKEGQNVTLSCEQNLNHDAMYWYRQDPGQGLRLIYYSQIVNDFQKGDIAEGYSVSREKKESFPLTVTSAQKNPTAFYLCASSNFRQGNTGELFFGEGSRLTVL.

V is TRBV5-4 and J is TRBJ1-1; weak D call: TRBD1 (5 bases). Germline CDR1 reads SGHNT; CDR2 reads YYREEE (reference sequence). This CDR3 is 13 amino acids long. With 6 bases removed from V and 8 bases from J, the gap between germline ends came to 17 bases. For the CDR3, the DNA is TGTGCCAGCACCTTTCCCCAGGGTGGGGAAGCTTTCTTT. It encodes CASTFPQGGEAFF.

This rearrangement joins TRBV7-3 to TRBJ2-3; TRBD2 agrees at 8 bases. The germline gives CDR1 SGHTA, CDR2 FQGTGA. The CDR3 is 14 residues long. After removal of 5 bases from V and 4 bases from J, the junction contained 5 bases not matched to a gene. The CDR3 here is CASSTRGGPDTQYF. Written as DNA, the CDR3 is TGTGCCAGCAGCACCCGGGGGGGCCCAGATACGCAGTATTTT.

The rearrangement uses TRBV21-1 and TRBJ1-6. TRBV21-1 is termed a pseudogene. The CDR3 contains 14 residues. The CDR3 sequence: CASTRGNYNSPLHF. CDR3 nucleotide sequence: TGTGCCAGCACCCGGGGAAATTATAATTCACCCCTCCACTTT.

The chain is built from TRBV27 and TRBJ1-4; TRBD1 might be the D (5 bases). This CDR3 contains 12 residues. Trimming took 3 bases from V and 7 from J, leaving 6 bases between them. The germline CDR1 and CDR2 sequences are MNHEY and SMNVEV (reference sequence). CDR3 sequence reads: CASSFRGEKLFF. In DNA, the CDR3 is TGTGCCAGCAGTTTTAGGGGTGAAAAACTGTTTTTT.

The J gene is TRBJ2-5, the V gene TRBV24-1, with TRBD1 as a possible D gene (5 bases). There are 13 residues in the CDR3. Trimming left V 2 bases short and J 6 bases short, with 9 bases between. Germline CDR1 KGHDR, CDR2 SFDVKD. The CDR3 protein is CATSDWGVQTQYF. Here the CDR3 DNA reads TGTGCCACCAGTGATTGGGGCGTGCAGACCCAGTACTTC.

The chain links TRBV25-1 to TRBJ1-6, with D uncertain. Deletions cut 0 bases from V and 7 bases from J, with 13 bases between. This CDR3 has 16 residues. Per germline, CDR1 MGHDK and CDR2 SYGVNS. The CDR3 loop is CASSEYLAPFNSPLHF. CDR3 nucleotide sequence: TGTGCCAGCAGTGAATATTTGGCTCCCTTCAATTCACCCCTCCACTTT.

The J gene is TRBJ1-1, the V gene TRBV5-6, with 7 bases aligning to TRBD1. V was pared by 4 bases and J by 0 bases, with 3 bases of the junction left unmatched. The CDR3 consists of 14 residues. Germline CDR1 and CDR2: SGHDT and YYEEEE. The CDR3 protein is CASSTGTVNTEAFF. The CDR3 DNA reads TGTGCCAGCAGCACCGGGACAGTGAACACTGAAGCTTTCTTT. Together with reference TRBV5-6 and TRBJ1-1, the CDR3 gives the full variable domain: DAGVTQSPTHLIKTRGQQVTLRCSPKSGHDTVSWYQQALGQGPQFIFQYYEEEERQRGNFPDRFSGHQFPNYSSELNVNALLLGDSALYLCASSTGTVNTEAFFGQGTRLTVV.

On this clone itself: At the DNA level, this CDR3 is encoded by other sequences in the same sample as well. The chain uses TRBV5-1 and TRBJ2-3; D unresolved. Per germline, CDR1 SGHRS and CDR2 YFSETQ. V dropped 0 bases and J dropped 2 bases, with 7 bases sitting between them. This CDR3 region has 14 residues. The CDR3 is CASSLGQITDTQYF. CDR3 DNA sequence: TGCGCCAGCAGCTTGGGACAAATCACAGATACGCAGTATTTT.

The V and J genes are TRBV2 and TRBJ1-1, with D possibly matching TRBD1 (6 bases). CDR3 length: 14 residues. Germline lookup yields CDR1 SNHLY and CDR2 FYNNEI. V gave up 6 bases and J gave up 9 bases, with 20 bases separating them. As DNA, the CDR3 is TGTGCCAGCAGCAAAACCGACAGGAGTGTCCAAGCTTTCTTT. Protein sequence: CASSKTDRSVQAFF.